The table lists the clone carrying this T cell receptor beta chain with many counts. TCRdb analysed the PCR reads with MiXCR anew, one entry per CDR3 protein. The repertoire holds about 16,000 distinct CDR3 sequences, around 46% seen once, with around a third in the top ten. The data belong to a study of tumor-infiltrating lymphocytes in oesophageal squamous cell carcinoma. This CDR3 spans 14 amino acids. With 6 bases removed from V and 1 base from J, the gap between germline ends came to 12 bases. The chain couples TRBV12-3 or TRBV12-4 to TRBJ1-2, with D possibly being TRBD1 (6 bases). The material sequenced was normal esophageal tissue next to the tumor. This clonotype was obtained from a female donor with esophageal squamous cell carcinoma. The CDR3 reads CASSLGQLNYGYTF. The CDR3 nucleotides read TGTGCCAGCAGCCTCGGACAGCTTAACTATGGCTACACCTTC.